This T cell receptor (beta chain) originates from a study of T cells in Graves' hyperthyroidism and ophthalmopathy. This clonotype was seen ten or more times. The antigen is undetermined. General study findings and limits: Most thyroid clonotypes expanded above 0.001 were also detected in blood.

Graves' hyperthyroidism was deemed stable given no ophthalmopathy progression within 18 months. Patients aged 18 to 65 had newly diagnosed hyperthyroidism lasting under 2 months. Patients showing uncontrolled infection, other autoimmune disease, pregnancy or lactation were ineligible. RNA transcripts yielded amplified TCR beta CDR3 regions. HTBI primers were employed in a first-round RT-PCR of the TCR CDR3. TCRdb reprocessed the multiplex PCR reads via MiXCR and lists one record per CDR3 protein. Found here are approximately 400,000 distinct CDR3 sequences, roughly 14% of them singletons; the top ten hold 13% to 15%. The CDR3 is 14 residues long. The V end lost 3 bases, the J end lost 6 bases, and 12 bases lay between the germline ends. Germline V gene lookup returns CDR1 SNHLY and CDR2 FYNNEI.

This chain joins TRBV2 and TRBJ2-1, with D possibly called TRBD1 or TRBD2 (5 bases each). The sequence derives from a young woman with Graves' hyperthyroidism. Sequenced material: blood. Here the CDR3 reads CASSDLGVGNEQFF. CDR3 nucleotides: TGTGCCAGCAGTGACTTGGGGGTAGGCAATGAGCAGTTCTTC.